A single sample gave rise to the 23 T cell receptor beta chains below, sequenced in a study of cytomegalovirus exposure and HLA in healthy donors. Generated by immunoSEQ multiplex PCR, the TCRdb table keeps only in-frame clones and is missing some. This table holds fewer than 250,000 clones, approximately 87% found once. Sequencing input: PBMCs. The receptor source for this set is a woman between 18 and 30 years old in good health and CMV-seronegative.

This chain uses TRBV5-6 with TRBJ2-1; TRBD2 agrees at 8 bases. The V gene end was trimmed by 0 bases and the J gene end by 10 bases; junction bases not matched to a gene: 9. The CDR3 consists of 15 residues. Per germline, CDR1 SGHDT and CDR2 YYEEEE. The CDR3 region is CASSLGAGVRGEQFF. CDR3 sequence (DNA): TGTGCCAGCAGCTTGGGAGCGGGAGTCCGGGGGGAGCAGTTCTTC.

The chain uses TRBV6-5 and TRBJ1-2; 8 bases are a match to TRBD1. Germline V gives CDR1 MNHEY, CDR2 SVGAGI. The CDR3 runs 13 residues. Trimming cost V 3 bases and J 6 bases; bases outside gene matches: 3. In nucleotides, the CDR3 is TGTGCCAGCAGTTATACAGGGGGACATGGCTACACCTTC. This encodes CASSYTGGHGYTF.

The chain joins TRBV5-4 to TRBJ2-7; 9 nucleotides agree with TRBD2. The CDR3 loop spans 15 amino acids. V trimming: 4 bases; J trimming: 2 bases; junction bases outside the gene matches: 7. Germline CDR1 and CDR2: SGHNT and YYREEE (reference sequence). CDR3 bases: TGTGCCAGCAGCCTCCAGGCGGGAGGGGCCTACGAGCAGTACTTC. Amino acid sequence: CASSLQAGGAYEQYF.

This clone was seen a few times. The genes are TRBV2 and TRBJ1-6; D ambiguous. This CDR3 comprises 15 residues. Germline loops: CDR1 SNHLY, CDR2 FYNNEI. V dropped 10 bases and J dropped 2 bases, with 15 bases sitting between them. CDR3 residues: CATIPGTTYNSPLHF. The CDR3 nucleotides are TGTGCCACCATCCCCGGAACAACCTATAATTCACCCCTCCACTTT.

This clone was seen just once. The chain is built from TRBV15 and TRBJ2-1; possible D gene TRBD2, 7 bases. This CDR3 region has 16 residues. Trimming removed 4 bases at V and 16 bases at J, with 29 bases between. Germline values: CDR1 LNHNV, CDR2 YYDKDF (reference sequence). Here the CDR3 reads CATSKGGDGRQGFPFF. CDR3 coding DNA: TGTGCCACCAGCAAAGGGGGGGACGGTAGGCAAGGTTTTCCTTTCTTC.

This sequence joins TRBV12-2 and TRBJ2-1; the DNA was not compared with TRBD2, the D call given in the table. TRBV12-2 is reported as a pseudogene. The CDR3 contains 18 residues. This CDR3 is CASRSDWRLARCRNEQFF. The CDR3 nucleotides are TGTGCAAGTCGCTCCGACTGGAGACTAGCGCGGTGTCGAAATGAGCAGTTCTTC.

A few counts support this clone. The J gene is TRBJ1-4, the V gene TRBV4-2; 7 bases are a match to TRBD1. The CDR3 runs 15 residues. CDR1 LGHNA and CDR2 YNFKEQ come from the germline V gene. With 0 bases clipped from V and 9 bases from J, the junction kept 7 bases outside the gene matches. CDR3 amino acids: CASSQETGNSQKLFF. For the CDR3, the DNA is TGTGCCAGCAGCCAAGAGACAGGGAATAGCCAAAAACTGTTTTTT.

V usage is TRBV6-5 and J usage is TRBJ2-1; 13 bases align to TRBD2. CDR1 and CDR2 (germline): MNHEY, SVGAGI. The CDR3 consists of 13 residues. Trimming cost V 6 bases and J 12 bases; bases outside gene matches: 5. The CDR3 spells CASSLTSGGLQFF. CDR3 sequence (DNA): TGTGCCAGCAGCTTGACTAGCGGGGGGTTGCAGTTCTTC.

V is TRBV19 and J is TRBJ2-2; D possibly corresponds to TRBD2 (6 bases). The germline gives CDR1 LNHDA, CDR2 SQIVND (reference sequence). Trimming took 5 bases from V and 4 from J, leaving 20 bases between them. This CDR3 comprises 17 residues. The chain's CDR3 is CASSSSGRGRSTGELFF. CDR3 DNA: TGTGCCAGTAGTTCGTCCGGACGGGGGAGAAGCACCGGGGAGCTGTTTTTT. Complete variable domain (other parts from reference TRBV19 and TRBJ2-2): DGGITQSPKYLFRKEGQNVTLSCEQNLNHDAMYWYRQDPGQGLRLIYYSQIVNDFQKGDIAEGYSVSREKKESFPLTVTSAQKNPTAFYLCASSSSGRGRSTGELFFGEGSRLTVL.

The rearrangement uses TRBV2 and TRBJ1-2; the D is unclear. V lost 2 bases, J lost 8 bases, and 12 bases lay in between. The CDR3 loop spans 13 amino acids. Germline-derived CDR1 and CDR2 are SNHLY and FYNNEI. The CDR3 nucleotides read TGTGCCAGCAGTGAAATTCAGTCTGAGGGCTACACCTTC. Translation gives CASSEIQSEGYTF. Combining the CDR3 with reference TRBV2 and TRBJ1-2 gives the whole variable domain EPEVTQTPSHQVTQMGQEVILRCVPISNHLYFYWYRQILGQKVEFLVSFYNNEISEKSEIFDDQFSVERPDGSNFTLKIRSTKLEDSAMYFCASSEIQSEGYTFGSGTRLTVV.

The chain has TRBV11-2 and TRBJ2-7; tentatively, D is TRBD2 (7 bases). The germline V gene encodes CDR1 SGHAT and CDR2 FQNNGV. The V gene lost 0 bases and the J gene lost 2 bases, with 11 bases spanning the gap. This CDR3 is built from 15 residues. CDR3 amino acids: CASSLDLGGPYEQYF. The CDR3 DNA reads TGTGCCAGCAGCTTAGATCTGGGGGGGCCCTACGAGCAGTACTTC. Based on the CDR3 plus reference TRBV11-2 and TRBJ2-7, the full variable domain is EAGVAQSPRYKIIEKRQSVAFWCNPISGHATLYWYQQILGQGPKLLIQFQNNGVVDDSQLPKDRFSAERLKGVDSTLKIQPAKLEDSAVYLCASSLDLGGPYEQYFGPGTRLTVT.

This chain links TRBV9 with TRBJ2-7, with 13 bases identical to TRBD2. V dropped 0 bases and J dropped 3; count of bases not matched to a gene: 3. Per the germline V gene, CDR1 is SGDLS and CDR2 is YYNGEE. This CDR3 is 16 amino acids long. The CDR3 sequence: CASSVGGLAGYYEQYF. CDR3 bases: TGTGCCAGCAGCGTAGGGGGACTAGCGGGATACTACGAGCAGTACTTC. Using reference TRBV9 and TRBJ2-7 for the parts outside the CDR3, the full variable domain is DSGVTQTPKHLITATGQRVTLRCSPRSGDLSVYWYQQSLDQGLQFLIQYYNGEERAKGNILERFSAQQFPDLHSELNLSSLELGDSALYFCASSVGGLAGYYEQYFGPGTRLTVT.

Worth noting for this clone: The germline gene is not matched at one end of the junction; a read error may be the cause. The chain couples TRBV5-6 to TRBJ2-1, with D possibly being TRBD2 (7 bases). The germline gives CDR1 SGHDT, CDR2 YYEEEE. The CDR3 is 13 residues long. CDR3 region: CASSRRGGQREIF. The CDR3 region has the DNA TGTGCCAGCAGCCGCCGAGGGGGGCAGCGGGAAATCTTC.

V gene TRBV7-6 combines with J gene TRBJ2-2, with D possibly called TRBD1 or TRBD2 (6 bases each). The CDR3 sequence is 20 residues long. Per the germline V gene, CDR1 is SGHVS and CDR2 is FNYEAQ. V gave up 3 bases and J gave up 3 bases, with 26 bases separating them. The CDR3 DNA reads TGTGCCAGCAGCTTGGGGCCTCCCCGTGAGAGGGGGGAGGACACCGGGGAGCTGTTTTTT. It is translated as CASSLGPPRERGEDTGELFF.

The rearrangement links TRBV11-2 to TRBJ2-7, with D possibly TRBD2 on 6 matching bases. Germline V CDR1 and CDR2: SGHAT, FQNNGV. Trimming shortened V by 0 bases and J by 0 bases, and 9 bases separated the two germline ends. The CDR3 is 15 residues long. The CDR3 protein is CASSLDGRPSYEQYF. CDR3 bases: TGTGCCAGCAGCTTAGACGGGAGACCCTCCTACGAGCAGTACTTC.

The chain has TRBV5-6 and TRBJ1-1; no firm D call. The CDR3 has 18 residues. Trimming left V 3 bases short and J 2 bases short, with 23 bases between. Germline assignment: CDR1 SGHDT and CDR2 YYEEEE. CDR3 nucleotide sequence: TGTGCCAGCAGCTCCGAAGGCGGCGGCGCCGGACTAAACACTGAAGCTTTCTTT. It translates to CASSSEGGGAGLNTEAFF.

This clone has only a few counts. V and J are TRBV5-1 and TRBJ2-3; D is possibly TRBD1 or TRBD2 (5 bases each). The CDR3 consists of 14 residues. From germline, CDR1 is SGHRS and CDR2 YFSETQ. Between the trimmed V and J ends, which lost 3 bases and 3 bases, there was a span of 11 bases. Here the CDR3 reads CASSSYGATDTQYF. CDR3 bases: TGCGCCAGCAGCTCATACGGGGCTACAGATACGCAGTATTTT.

The CDR3 loop is CASRLGTGGRTGELFF. In nucleotides, the CDR3 is TGCGCCAGCAGACTGGGGACAGGGGGAAGAACCGGGGAGCTGTTTTTT. The chain recombines TRBV5-1 with TRBJ2-2, with TRBD1 identical over 11 bases. The CDR3 contains 16 residues. V shed 5 bases and J 5 bases; nucleotides not matched to a gene: 8. CDR1 is SGHRS and CDR2 is YFSETQ in the germline V gene. Variable domain in full (rest from reference TRBV5-1 and TRBJ2-2): KAGVTQTPRYLIKTRGQQVTLSCSPISGHRSVSWYQQTPGQGLQFLFEYFSETQRNKGNFPGRFSGRQFSNSRSEMNVSTLELGDSALYLCASRLGTGGRTGELFFGEGSRLTVL.

The V call is TRBV9, the J call TRBJ1-1; the D is unclear. Germline V CDR1 and CDR2: SGDLS, YYNGEE. The CDR3 covers 14 residues. V gave up 3 bases and J gave up 4 bases, with 13 bases separating them. This CDR3 reads CASSAQLMSTEAFF. In DNA, the CDR3 is TGTGCCAGCAGCGCCCAACTCATGAGCACTGAAGCTTTCTTT.

This chain joins TRBV12-5 and TRBJ2-7; 7 bases map to TRBD2. The junction had 5 bases not matched to a gene; V was cut back by 7 bases and J by 5 bases. The CDR3 is 12 amino acids. Per germline, CDR1 LGHNT and CDR2 FRNRAP. For the CDR3, the DNA is TGTGCTAGTGCCCAACGGGGGGACGAGCAGTACTTC. Translating gives CASAQRGDEQYF.

The chain carries TRBV2 and TRBJ2-7; unclear D gene. The germline gives CDR1 SNHLY, CDR2 FYNNEI. The ends were cut back, 5 bases at V and 1 base at J, with 6 bases in the middle. The CDR3 extends over 12 amino acids. The CDR3 is CASSRPSYEQYF. The CDR3 nucleotides are TGTGCCAGCAGTAGGCCTTCCTACGAGCAGTACTTC.

This clone was counted only a few times. This chain links TRBV4-1 with TRBJ2-1; D remains ambiguous. The V gene lost 0 bases and the J gene lost 7 bases, with 4 bases spanning the gap. The germline V gene has CDR1 MGHRA and CDR2 YSYEKL. This CDR3 spans 12 amino acids. CDR3 DNA sequence: TGCGCCAGCAGCCAAGAAGGGAATGAGCAGTTCTTC. Translating gives CASSQEGNEQFF.

The rearrangement joins TRBV30 to TRBJ1-4; 7 positions agree with TRBD1. This CDR3 is 17 amino acids long. From germline, CDR1 is GTSNPN and CDR2 SVGIG (reference sequence). With 2 bases clipped from V and 0 bases from J, the junction kept 9 bases outside the gene matches. CDR3 coding DNA: TGTGCCTGGAGTCCGGGACAGATTTTTGCAACTAATGAAAAACTGTTTTTT. This codes for CAWSPGQIFATNEKLFF.